The 22 T cell receptor beta chains below were found in one sample sequenced in a study of blood T cell repertoires in COVID-19. Using immunoSEQ multiplex PCR, the repertoire was profiled, and TCRdb retains in-frame clones only, with some absent. The table lists about 220,000 clones, 80% of them singletons. The specimen sequenced was peripheral blood. Every receptor here comes from a woman aged 70-85 years with acute or convalescent COVID-19.

This chain links TRBV30 with TRBJ2-2; D is ambiguous. V was shortened by 1 base and J by 4 bases, with 7 bases between the two germline ends. CDR3 length equals 13 residues. Germline loops: CDR1 GTSNPN, CDR2 SVGIG (reference sequence). The CDR3 protein is CAWSGQITGELFF. The CDR3 DNA sequence: TGTGCCTGGAGTGGACAAATCACCGGGGAGCTGTTTTTT. Looking up the rest from reference TRBV30 and TRBJ2-2 gives the full variable domain: SQTIHQWPATLVQPVGSPLSLECTVEGTSNPNLYWYRQAAGRGLQLLFYSVGIGQISSEVPQNLSASRPQDRQFILSSKKLLLSDSGFYLCAWSGQITGELFFGEGSRLTVL.

This clone was seen only a few times. This chain joins TRBV10-1 and TRBJ2-2; TRBD2 is a possible D gene (5 bases). The CDR3 extends over 16 amino acids. Per germline, CDR1 WNHNN and CDR2 SYGVQD (reference sequence). V was clipped by 4 bases and J by 0 bases, with 12 bases between them. For the CDR3, the DNA is TGCGCCAGCAGTGGCTATAGCGCCCCGAACACCGGGGAGCTGTTTTTT. This translates into CASSGYSAPNTGELFF.

The V call is TRBV5-1, the J call TRBJ2-2; 9 bases align to TRBD2. CDR1 is SGHRS and CDR2 is YFSETQ in the germline V gene. Losses at the gene ends were 2 bases for V and 6 bases for J; bases not matched to a gene: 2. The CDR3 loop spans 14 amino acids. CDR3 region: CASSLGTSPGELFF. For the CDR3, the DNA is TGCGCCAGCAGCTTAGGGACTAGCCCCGGGGAGCTGTTTTTT.

The chain links TRBV11-2 to TRBJ2-5, with TRBD2 matching 15 bases. This CDR3 is 19 amino acids long. Germline CDR1 and CDR2: SGHAT and FQNNGV. V trimming: 5 bases; J trimming: 5 bases; junction bases outside the gene matches: 15. CDR3 in amino acids: CASSPSHGGLAGGQETQYF. The DNA for the CDR3 is TGTGCCAGCAGCCCTAGTCATGGGGGACTAGCGGGGGGTCAGGAGACCCAGTACTTC.

V and J are TRBV7-2 and TRBJ2-3; the match to TRBD2 covers 9 bases. CDR1 and CDR2 (germline): SGHTA, FQGNSA. This CDR3 region has 14 residues. The trim removed 1 base at V and 5 bases at J, leaving 1 base unmatched. The CDR3 DNA is TGTGCCAGCAGCTTAGGACTAGCGGAAGATACGCAGTATTTT. Translating it yields CASSLGLAEDTQYF.

The chain combines TRBV5-1 with TRBJ2-3; perhaps TRBD2 as D (6 bases). Trimming pared 4 bases from V and 3 bases from J, leaving 15 bases between. Germline-derived CDR1 and CDR2 are SGHRS and YFSETQ. This CDR3 is built from 15 residues. This CDR3 is CASSPNGGSTDTQYF. Here the CDR3 DNA reads TGCGCCAGCAGCCCCAATGGGGGGAGTACAGATACGCAGTATTTT.

The V and J genes are TRBV6-6 and TRBJ1-1, with a weak D call TRBD1 (5 bases). Trimming cost V 6 bases and J 6 bases, with 17 bases left between them. Germline lookup yields CDR1 MNHNY and CDR2 SVGAGI (reference sequence). The CDR3 is made up of 14 amino acids. The CDR3: CASSLRGSQAEAFF. The CDR3 DNA follows: TGTGCCAGCAGCCTCCGGGGGAGCCAGGCTGAAGCTTTCTTT.

This sequence joins TRBV5-1 and TRBJ2-7, with 10 bases fitting TRBD1. The CDR3 has 14 residues. V dropped 4 bases and J dropped 4; count of bases not matched to a gene: 5. CDR1 and CDR2 (germline): SGHRS, YFSETQ. The CDR3 reads CASSLGQGGYEQYV. As DNA, the CDR3 is TGCGCCAGCAGCCTCGGACAGGGGGGATACGAGCAGTACGTC.

The CDR3 DNA reads as TGTGCCAGAAGCTGGACAGGGGGCAAGGGGGATCAGCCCCAGCATTTT. This codes for CARSWTGGKGDQPQHF. The chain joins TRBV5-3 to TRBJ1-5; 11 bases fit TRBD1. TRBV5-3 is an ORF, and what it does is uncertain. The CDR3 contains 16 residues. The junction had 7 bases not matched to a gene; V was cut back by 3 bases and J by 5 bases.

CDR3 coding DNA: TGCGCCAGCAGCCAAGATTCCGGTAGCAGGGGGGCCGAGACGCAGTATTTT. It specifies CASSQDSGSRGAETQYF. The gene calls are TRBV4-3 and TRBJ2-3; D might be TRBD1 (7 bases). CDR3 length: 17 residues. Trimming cost V 0 bases and J 9 bases, with 22 bases left between them. Germline assignment: CDR1 LGHNA and CDR2 YSLEER.

CDR3: CASSYPQYNEQFF. The DNA of the CDR3 is TGTGCCAGCAGTTACCCCCAATACAATGAGCAGTTCTTC. This chain links TRBV6-2 or TRBV6-3 with TRBJ2-1; the D is unclear. Trimming pared 2 bases from V and 4 bases from J, leaving 6 bases between. Per germline, CDR1 MNHEY and CDR2 SVGEGT. This CDR3 is built from 13 residues.

This chain uses TRBV7-2 with TRBJ2-1; 12 bases are a match to TRBD1. V lost 1 base, J lost 10 bases, and 5 bases stayed unmatched. The V gene's germline CDR1 is SGHTA and CDR2 FQGNSA. The CDR3 contains 15 residues. CDR3: CASSLGGTGGMEQFF. The DNA of the CDR3 is TGTGCCAGCAGCTTAGGGGGGACAGGGGGCATGGAGCAGTTCTTC. Full variable domain (outside the CDR3, taken from reference TRBV7-2 and TRBJ2-1): GAGVSQSPSNKVTEKGKDVELRCDPISGHTALYWYRQSLGQGLEFLIYFQGNSAPDKSGLPSDRFSAERTGGSVSTLTIQRTQQEDSAVYLCASSLGGTGGMEQFFGPGTRLTVL.

This chain uses TRBV3-1 (or the pseudogene TRBV3-2) with TRBJ2-5; the match to TRBD2 covers 7 bases. V was pared by 0 bases and J by 10 bases, with 11 bases of the junction left unmatched. This CDR3 spans 15 amino acids. Germline V gene data show CDR1 as LGHDT and CDR2 as YNNKEL (reference sequence). CDR3: CASSQDRASGRDQYF. Written as DNA, the CDR3 is TGTGCCAGCAGCCAAGATCGGGCTAGCGGAAGGGACCAGTACTTC.

CDR3 DNA: TGTGCCAGCAGCTTAGGATCGGGATGGGACACTGAAGCTTTCTTT. Its protein is CASSLGSGWDTEAFF. The V call is TRBV11-3, the J call TRBJ1-1; D is ambiguous. The germline gives CDR1 SGHNT, CDR2 YENEEA. CDR3 length: 15 residues. The V and J ends lost 1 base and 3 bases respectively, with 12 bases between them.

V is TRBV18 and J is TRBJ1-6; D ambiguous. V lost 5 bases to trimming and J lost 7 bases, with 9 bases between them. There are 13 residues in the CDR3. From germline, CDR1 is KGHSH and CDR2 LQKENI. CDR3 protein: CASSDVGNSPLHF. The CDR3 DNA reads as TGTGCCAGCTCAGACGTCGGGAATTCACCCCTCCACTTT.

This clone was detected only a few times. The chain employs TRBV5-6 and TRBJ2-3; D perhaps matches TRBD2 (5 bases). Trimming stripped 4 bases from V and 3 bases from J, with 9 bases between. From germline, CDR1 is SGHDT and CDR2 YYEEEE. The CDR3 spans 13 residues. The DNA for the CDR3 is TGTGCCAGCAGCCGAGGGTTAACAGATACGCAGTATTTT. Translation: CASSRGLTDTQYF. Together with reference TRBV5-6 and TRBJ2-3, the CDR3 gives the full variable domain: DAGVTQSPTHLIKTRGQQVTLRCSPKSGHDTVSWYQQALGQGPQFIFQYYEEEERQRGNFPDRFSGHQFPNYSSELNVNALLLGDSALYLCASSRGLTDTQYFGPGTRLTVL.

This sequence joins TRBV18 and TRBJ1-6; D may be TRBD1 (6 bases). Germline V gene lookup returns CDR1 KGHSH and CDR2 LQKENI. The V end was cut by 3 bases, the J end by 5 bases, with 11 bases between. The CDR3 totals 15 residues. The DNA for the CDR3 is TGTGCCAGCTCACCGTCACAGGGAAATAATTCACCCCTCCACTTT. This gives the protein CASSPSQGNNSPLHF.

The gene calls are TRBV5-1 and TRBJ2-2; 12 bases map to TRBD2. Germline CDR1 and CDR2: SGHRS and YFSETQ. J was trimmed by 3 bases and V by 4 bases; bases with no gene match: 4. This CDR3 is 16 amino acids long. The CDR3 DNA reads as TGCGCCAGCAGCCTCCTAGCGGGGGGGGACACCGGGGAGCTGTTTTTT. Encoded protein: CASSLLAGGDTGELFF.

The gene calls are TRBV7-3 and TRBJ2-1; a weak D match, TRBD1 (6 bases). V was clipped by 1 base and J by 5 bases, with 9 bases between them. CDR3 size: 14 residues. The V gene's germline CDR1 is SGHTA and CDR2 FQGTGA. CDR3 coding DNA: TGTGCCAGCAGCTTAAACAGGGCCGACAATGAGCAGTTCTTC. Its protein is CASSLNRADNEQFF.

The chain links TRBV7-8 to TRBJ2-1; TRBD2 is a possible D gene (5 bases). CDR1 is SGHVS, CDR2 FQNEAQ, per germline. The CDR3 has 16 amino acids. Trimming removed 4 bases from V and 8 bases from J, with 21 bases in between. Written as DNA, the CDR3 is TGTGCCAGCAGCTCGGCCCCTTCAACTAGGTTCGATGAGCAGTTCTTC. Its translation: CASSSAPSTRFDEQFF.

The chain employs TRBV4-1 and TRBJ2-3; TRBD2 might be the D (5 bases). The V gene lost 1 base and the J gene lost 0 bases, with 14 bases spanning the gap. CDR3 length equals 17 residues. CDR1 and CDR2 from the germline V gene are MGHRA and YSYEKL. CDR3 in amino acids: CASSQAHRGLSTDTQYF. The CDR3 DNA is TGCGCCAGCAGCCAAGCGCATCGCGGGCTTAGCACAGATACGCAGTATTTT.

The CDR3 coding sequence is TGTGCCAGCAGCGGGGGACAGGCATCCGGGGGAAACACCATATATTTT. Translated: CASSGGQASGGNTIYF. This chain uses TRBV5-5 with TRBJ1-3, with 8 bases that match TRBD1. The germline V gene has CDR1 SGHKS and CDR2 YYEKEE (reference sequence). The ends lost 4 bases at V and 4 bases at J; junction bases unmatched: 10. This CDR3 comprises 16 residues.